The 3 T cell receptor beta chains in this list originate from one sample, sequenced in a study of beta chain features in type 1 diabetes. Study results and caveats: Across all four CD4+ subsets, people with type 1 diabetes showed modestly shorter TCRB CDR3s.

These TCRs' antigens remain unknown. Expressed TCRB transcripts were sequenced because the entire RNA isolate underwent reverse transcription. TCRdb's copy holds only in-frame clones and misses some; the assay was immunoSEQ multiplex PCR. Of over 14,000 clones listed, less than 85% are singletons. Sequenced material: stem cell memory CD4+ T cells from blood. The receptor source for this set is a woman aged 18-30 years with type 1 diabetes.

This clone was picked up one time. The rearrangement joins TRBV28 to TRBJ1-4; TRBD1 matches at 10 bases. CDR3 length: 13 residues. Germline CDR1 and CDR2: MDHEN and SYDVKM. V lost 6 bases and J lost 7; bases outside the gene matches: 2. The CDR3 region is CASRGQGSEKLFF. Here the CDR3 DNA reads TGTGCCAGCAGGGGACAGGGGAGTGAAAAACTGTTTTTT.

The chain has TRBV30 and TRBJ2-3; possible D gene TRBD1, 5 bases. The V end was cut by 0 bases, the J end by 4 bases, with 8 bases between. CDR1 is GTSNPN, CDR2 SVGIG, per germline (reference sequence). CDR3 length: 13 amino acids. The CDR3 region is CAWSVQGADTQYF. The CDR3 bases are TGTGCCTGGAGTGTACAAGGGGCAGATACGCAGTATTTT.

V and J are TRBV7-9 and TRBJ2-3; 9 positions agree with TRBD2. Germline-derived CDR1 and CDR2 are SEHNR and FQNEAQ (reference sequence). Losses at the gene ends were 4 bases for V and 9 bases for J; bases not matched to a gene: 8. CDR3 length: 14 residues. CDR3: CASSSLAGDGTQYF. The CDR3 nucleotides are TGTGCCAGCAGCTCATTAGCGGGAGATGGGACGCAGTATTTT.